This T cell receptor (beta chain) is from a study of cytomegalovirus exposure and HLA in healthy donors. 60 Vbeta and 13 Jbeta primers were used in PCR. The protocol was immunoSEQ multiplex PCR, while the TCRdb copy is restricted to in-frame clones and leaves out a portion. The sample has 35,000 to 45,000 clones; the top ten hold around 10%. The CDR3 loop spans 15 amino acids. V dropped 0 bases and J dropped 6 bases, with 15 bases sitting between them. The V gene's germline CDR1 is SGHAT and CDR2 FQNNGV. Worth noting for this clone: Its target is unknown.

General observations from the study: In vitro data verified three CMV-associated chains as specific for CMV antigens. In a later analysis, an Asian-associated ancestry cluster reportedly showed fewer N-insertions than the approximately 660-donor mean.

V usage is TRBV11-2 and J usage is TRBJ2-7, with D maybe TRBD1 (6 bases). The TCR sequence derives from a middle-aged man in good health and CMV-seropositive. Input material: PBMCs. The CDR3 is CASSLDLGRGGEQYF. The CDR3 region has the DNA TGTGCCAGCAGCTTAGATTTGGGCAGGGGTGGCGAGCAGTACTTC.